There are many counts of the clone carrying this TCR beta chain. The antigen remains undetermined. These data are taken from a study of post-analysis software for immune sequencing data. Background on the study: Courses of disease covered relapsing-remitting, secondary progressive and progressive-relapsing multiple sclerosis.

Study observations and caveats: Strong same-batch co-clustering of samples appeared with F measure clustering.

The library was made from cDNA and included unique molecular identifiers. TCRdb ran MiXCR on the PCR reads and lists one entry per CDR3 protein. The table shows hundreds of thousands of distinct CDR3 sequences, with 30% occurring only once. This receptor was identified in a girl aged 5 to 17 with multiple sclerosis. The specimen sequenced was blood.

The CDR3: CSPTGDYEQYF. The CDR3 DNA sequence: TGCAGCCCAACAGGGGACTACGAGCAGTACTTC. The V and J genes are TRBV20-1 and TRBJ2-7, with 7 positions matching TRBD1. This CDR3 has 11 amino acids. The germline CDR1 and CDR2 sequences are DFQATT and SNEGSKA (reference sequence).